The 11 T cell receptor beta chains presented below share a single source sample, sequenced in a study of shared clonotypes between healthy human individuals. The data were produced by immunoSEQ multiplex PCR, yet TCRdb's version contains in-frame clones alone and is incomplete. The table lists about 690,000 clones, 80% to 95% of them singletons, with 30% to 40% in the top ten. What was sequenced was memory CD8+ T cells from PBMCs. Subset defined: CD45RO+ cells pooled with CCR7-negative TemRA cells. The origin of the receptors is a man between 18 and 35 years old in good health. Some clones in this sample may be carry-over from other donors' samples.

This sequence joins TRBV27 and TRBJ2-1; D call uncertain. The CDR3 is made up of 15 amino acids. Trimming pared 1 base from V and 0 bases from J, leaving 7 bases between. CDR1 is MNHEY, CDR2 SMNVEV, per germline (reference sequence). The CDR3, as DNA: TGTGCCAGCAGTTTATTCTCTAGCTCCTACAATGAGCAGTTCTTC. Translated, it gives CASSLFSSSYNEQFF.

The rearrangement joins TRBV19 to TRBJ2-3; D not certain. This CDR3 has 11 amino acids. V was shortened by 5 bases and J by 14 bases, with 14 bases between the two germline ends. Germline lookup yields CDR1 LNHDA and CDR2 SQIVND (reference sequence). CDR3 residues: CASSLGPRLYF. CDR3 sequence (DNA): TGTGCCAGTAGTTTAGGGCCTAGATTGTATTTT.

V usage is TRBV9 and J usage is TRBJ1-1, with TRBD1 identical over 7 bases. V dropped 2 bases and J dropped 6; count of bases not matched to a gene: 4. The CDR3 spans 13 residues. Germline assignment: CDR1 SGDLS and CDR2 YYNGEE. Here the CDR3 reads CASSVPGTAEAFF. DNA for the CDR3: TGTGCCAGCAGCGTCCCCGGGACAGCTGAAGCTTTCTTT. Using reference TRBV9 and TRBJ1-1 for the parts outside the CDR3, the full variable domain is DSGVTQTPKHLITATGQRVTLRCSPRSGDLSVYWYQQSLDQGLQFLIQYYNGEERAKGNILERFSAQQFPDLHSELNLSSLELGDSALYFCASSVPGTAEAFFGQGTRLTVV.

V usage is TRBV28 and J usage is TRBJ2-7; 11 bases fit TRBD2. There are 16 residues in the CDR3. V shed 5 bases, J shed 2 bases, and the junction held 8 bases outside the gene matches. Germline V gene sequence: CDR1 MDHEN, CDR2 SYDVKM. The CDR3 DNA reads TGTGCCAGCAGTCAACTCTCTAGCGGGGGGACCTACGAGCAGTACTTC. Its protein is CASSQLSSGGTYEQYF. The variable domain in full, completed from reference TRBV28 and TRBJ2-7, reads DVKVTQSSRYLVKRTGEKVFLECVQDMDHENMFWYRQDPGLGLRLIYFSYDVKMKEKGDIPEGYSVSREKKERFSLILESASTNQTSMYLCASSQLSSGGTYEQYFGPGTRLTVT.

The chain employs TRBV9 and TRBJ2-3; 10 bases map to TRBD2. The CDR3 is made up of 13 amino acids. Germline CDR1 is SGDLS and CDR2 is YYNGEE. J was trimmed by 6 bases and V by 3 bases; bases with no gene match: 1. DNA for the CDR3: TGTGCCAGCAGCGGGGGACTAGCGGATACGCAGTATTTT. Residues: CASSGGLADTQYF.

The chain joins TRBV28 to TRBJ2-5, with 7 bases aligning to TRBD2. The CDR3 covers 14 residues. V lost 7 bases, J lost 4 bases, and 9 bases stayed unmatched. CDR1 and CDR2 (germline): MDHEN, SYDVKM. CDR3 loop: CASIMGGGIETQYF. CDR3 in DNA: TGTGCCAGCATCATGGGCGGGGGAATAGAGACCCAGTACTTC.

This chain joins TRBV7-9 and TRBJ2-5; D unresolved. The ends were cut back, 0 bases at V and 5 bases at J, with 10 bases in the middle. The V gene's germline CDR1 is SEHNR and CDR2 FQNEAQ (reference sequence). The CDR3 sequence is 14 residues long. The CDR3 reads CASSLASTSETQYF. The CDR3 region has the DNA TGTGCCAGCAGCTTAGCGAGTACCTCGGAGACCCAGTACTTC.

The chain carries TRBV5-5 and TRBJ1-4; TRBD1 aligns across 7 bases. This CDR3 is built from 16 residues. J lost 4 bases, V lost 0 bases, and 6 bases had no gene match. The germline V gene encodes CDR1 SGHKS and CDR2 YYEKEE (reference sequence). CDR3: CASSLDQGELNEKLFF. CDR3 DNA: TGTGCCAGCAGCTTGGATCAGGGGGAGCTTAATGAAAAACTGTTTTTT.

The chain carries TRBV6-1 and TRBJ1-3; 9 bases map to TRBD1. Per the germline V gene, CDR1 is MNHNS and CDR2 is SASEGT. With 6 bases clipped from V and 0 bases from J, the junction kept 9 bases outside the gene matches. The CDR3 is 17 amino acids. The CDR3 sequence is CASREPGQGNSGNTIYF. For the CDR3, the DNA is TGTGCCAGCAGGGAACCGGGACAGGGAAACTCTGGAAACACCATATATTTT.

The chain carries TRBV28 and TRBJ2-1, with a tentative D call TRBD2 (6 bases). CDR3 length equals 16 residues. From germline, CDR1 is MDHEN and CDR2 SYDVKM. V gave up 5 bases and J gave up 2 bases, with 16 bases separating them. CDR3 sequence reads: CASSPQTSSPYNEQFF. The DNA of the CDR3 is TGTGCCAGCAGTCCGCAAACTAGCAGCCCCTACAATGAGCAGTTCTTC. The full variable domain, with the rest looked up from reference TRBV28 and TRBJ2-1, is DVKVTQSSRYLVKRTGEKVFLECVQDMDHENMFWYRQDPGLGLRLIYFSYDVKMKEKGDIPEGYSVSREKKERFSLILESASTNQTSMYLCASSPQTSSPYNEQFFGPGTRLTVL.

This chain connects TRBV7-9 to TRBJ2-2; TRBD2 aligns across 11 bases. Germline CDR1 reads SEHNR; CDR2 reads FQNEAQ (reference sequence). The CDR3 loop spans 16 amino acids. With 3 bases clipped from V and 7 bases from J, the junction kept 7 bases outside the gene matches. The CDR3 is CASSFLAGGLGGELFF. The CDR3 nucleotides are TGTGCCAGCAGCTTCCTAGCGGGAGGCTTAGGCGGGGAGCTGTTTTTT.